These 18 T cell receptor beta chains were sequenced from one sample in a study of radiation and T cells in renal cell carcinoma. The treatment: treatment-naive control, cytoreductive nephrectomy. Libraries were prepared by immunoSEQ multiplex PCR; TCRdb keeps only in-frame clonotypes and omits some of them. Of over 15,000 clones listed, roughly 57% were seen once; the top ten hold roughly 10%. The sequencing here drew on tumor tissue, taken from a patient whose treatment was nephrectomy without radiotherapy. All receptors derive from a man in his forties with renal cell carcinoma.

V is TRBV7-2 and J is TRBJ2-3, with D hard to call. Germline loops: CDR1 SGHTA, CDR2 FQGNSA. V was pared by 5 bases and J by 0 bases, with 3 bases between. This CDR3 has 12 amino acids. The CDR3 sequence: CASSPSTDTQYF. Here the CDR3 DNA reads TGTGCCAGCAGCCCTAGCACAGATACGCAGTATTTT.

This chain connects TRBV6-7 to TRBJ1-1; D might be TRBD1 (6 bases). TRBV6-7 counts as an open reading frame of uncertain function. V was clipped by 7 bases and J by 0 bases, with 12 bases between them. This CDR3 contains 14 residues. CDR3 residues: CASTTTGMNTEAFF. The CDR3 DNA reads TGTGCCAGCACAACCACAGGGATGAACACTGAAGCTTTCTTT.

Relative to its sample, this clone is medium-sized. V gene TRBV11-3 combines with J gene TRBJ1-1; D unresolved. The V gene lost 5 bases and the J gene lost 4 bases, with 11 bases spanning the gap. The CDR3 is 13 residues long. Germline assignment: CDR1 SGHNT and CDR2 YENEEA. CDR3 protein: CASSRYRSTEAFF. In nucleotides, the CDR3 is TGTGCCAGCAGCCGATATCGGAGCACTGAAGCTTTCTTT.

The CDR3 here is CASSFTGAHEQYF. In DNA, the CDR3 is TGTGCCAGCAGCTTCACGGGGGCGCATGAGCAGTACTTC. This chain uses TRBV5-6 with TRBJ2-7; perhaps D is TRBD1 or TRBD2 (6 bases each). The CDR3 loop spans 13 amino acids. Germline-derived CDR1 and CDR2 are SGHDT and YYEEEE. V was cut by 2 bases and J by 7 bases, with 13 bases left in between.

The chain uses TRBV7-8 and TRBJ2-3; D may be TRBD2 (7 bases). The CDR3 extends over 17 amino acids. V shed 2 bases and J shed 3 bases, with 18 bases lying between them. CDR1 is SGHVS, CDR2 FQNEAQ, per germline. DNA of the CDR3: TGTGCCAGCAGCTTAAACTGGGGGGGCCTTATGACAGATACGCAGTATTTT. It translates to CASSLNWGGLMTDTQYF.

The rearrangement links TRBV6-1 to TRBJ1-5, with 8 bases lining up with TRBD1. The CDR3 is made up of 15 amino acids. Trimming took 5 bases from V and 7 from J; bases not matched to a gene: 10. Germline V CDR1 and CDR2: MNHNS, SASEGT. CDR3 loop: CASSRQGSFLQPQHF. For the CDR3, the DNA is TGTGCCAGCAGTAGACAGGGGTCGTTTTTGCAGCCCCAGCATTTT.

This clone ranks as medium-sized (0.01 to 0.1%). The rearrangement links TRBV7-9 to TRBJ2-3; possible D gene TRBD2, 5 bases. In germline, CDR1 is SEHNR, CDR2 FQNEAQ (reference sequence). Trimming stripped 3 bases from V and 0 bases from J, with 13 bases between. CDR3 length: 16 amino acids. This CDR3 is CASSFPSSSSTDTQYF. In nucleotides, the CDR3 is TGTGCCAGCAGCTTCCCGTCTAGCTCTAGCACAGATACGCAGTATTTT.

The CDR3 DNA sequence: TGTGCCGGTACAACCGGGACGGACCGAGGAGAGCAGTACTTC. It translates to CAGTTGTDRGEQYF. This chain joins TRBV6-1 and TRBJ2-7, with D perhaps being TRBD1 or TRBD2 (5 bases each). Trimming took off 11 bases at V and 7 bases at J, with 24 bases between the two ends. This CDR3 spans 14 amino acids. In germline, CDR1 is MNHNS, CDR2 SASEGT.

The chain joins TRBV7-2 to TRBJ2-7; D is uncertain. The CDR3 totals 14 residues. In germline, CDR1 is SGHTA, CDR2 FQGNSA. V lost 5 bases to trimming and J lost 1 base, with 12 bases between them. The CDR3 bases are TGTGCCAGCAGCCCGGACCGATATTCCTACGAGCAGTACTTC. This codes for CASSPDRYSYEQYF.

By sample share, this clone is medium-sized. This rearrangement joins TRBV14 to TRBJ2-7; D is uncertain. The CDR3 contains 16 residues. CDR1 is SGHDN, CDR2 FVKESK, per germline. The V and J ends lost 1 base and 0 bases respectively, with 13 bases between them. CDR3 nucleotide sequence: TGTGCCAGCAGCCAAGGATCCAGTTGGAGCTCCTACGAGCAGTACTTC. It codes for CASSQGSSWSSYEQYF.

The V call is TRBV6-6, the J call TRBJ2-3, with 10 bases lining up with TRBD1. The length of the CDR3 is 15 residues. Germline trimming cut 0 bases from V and 4 bases from J; bases unmatched to any gene: 1. Germline lookup yields CDR1 MNHNY and CDR2 SVGAGI (reference sequence). The CDR3 DNA is TGTGCCAGCAGTTACTCGGGACAGGGGCCAGATACGCAGTATTTT. It codes for CASSYSGQGPDTQYF.

The chain is built from TRBV5-6 and TRBJ1-5; no clear D. The CDR3 is 12 amino acids. The germline V gene encodes CDR1 SGHDT and CDR2 YYEEEE. The V gene lost 1 base and the J gene lost 4 bases, with 3 bases spanning the gap. The CDR3 loop is CASSLWNQPQHF. The CDR3 nucleotides are TGTGCCAGCAGCTTGTGGAATCAGCCCCAGCATTTT. The full variable domain, in which reference TRBV5-6 and TRBJ1-5 provide the parts outside the CDR3, is DAGVTQSPTHLIKTRGQQVTLRCSPKSGHDTVSWYQQALGQGPQFIFQYYEEEERQRGNFPDRFSGHQFPNYSSELNVNALLLGDSALYLCASSLWNQPQHFGDGTRLSIL.

The chain employs TRBV7-9 and TRBJ2-5; D is uncertain. Trimming shortened V by 1 base and J by 5 bases, and 5 bases separated the two germline ends. The CDR3 runs 12 residues. CDR1 is SEHNR and CDR2 is FQNEAQ in the germline V gene (reference sequence). The DNA of the CDR3 is TGTGCCAGCAGCTTAGACTTGGAGACCCAGTACTTC. It specifies CASSLDLETQYF.

The chain links TRBV9 to TRBJ2-7; possible D gene TRBD1, 5 bases. Trimming removed 4 bases at V and 7 bases at J, with 18 bases between. The CDR3 contains 14 residues. Germline CDR1 reads SGDLS; CDR2 reads YYNGEE. CDR3 nucleotides: TGTGCCAGCAGCCGACACCAGGGTTCGCGGGAGCAGTACTTC. Amino acids: CASSRHQGSREQYF.

This clone was counted only a few times. This sequence joins TRBV7-9 and TRBJ2-7; 8 bases agree with TRBD1. V was pared by 4 bases and J by 2 bases, with 10 bases of the junction left unmatched. This CDR3 comprises 16 residues. Germline assignment: CDR1 SEHNR and CDR2 FQNEAQ (reference sequence). Here the CDR3 DNA reads TGTGCCAGCAGCTCAATGGGGGACAGGAGCCCCTACGAGCAGTACTTC. Its translation is CASSSMGDRSPYEQYF.

This rearrangement joins TRBV7-9 to TRBJ1-2; D is uncertain. CDR1 is SEHNR, CDR2 FQNEAQ, per germline (reference sequence). There are 12 residues in the CDR3. The ends were cut back, 2 bases at V and 8 bases at J, with 9 bases in the middle. The CDR3 reads CASSLTLWGYTF. DNA of the CDR3: TGTGCCAGCAGCTTAACTCTCTGGGGCTACACCTTC.

Sample share makes this clone medium-sized. The chain joins TRBV11-2 to TRBJ1-1; D not certain. The V gene lost 4 bases and the J gene lost 1 base, with 16 bases spanning the gap. CDR3 length: 16 residues. The germline CDR1 and CDR2 sequences are SGHAT and FQNNGV. The CDR3 is CASSSPSETANTEAFF. The CDR3 coding sequence is TGTGCCAGCAGCTCCCCGAGTGAGACGGCGAACACTGAAGCTTTCTTT.

The chain employs TRBV2 and TRBJ2-7; D might be TRBD1 (5 bases). V was clipped by 4 bases and J by 0 bases, with 13 bases between them. Germline assignment: CDR1 SNHLY and CDR2 FYNNEI. The CDR3 loop spans 15 amino acids. The CDR3 here is CASSVWGFLSYEQYF. CDR3 DNA: TGTGCCAGCAGTGTTTGGGGCTTTCTCTCCTACGAGCAGTACTTC.